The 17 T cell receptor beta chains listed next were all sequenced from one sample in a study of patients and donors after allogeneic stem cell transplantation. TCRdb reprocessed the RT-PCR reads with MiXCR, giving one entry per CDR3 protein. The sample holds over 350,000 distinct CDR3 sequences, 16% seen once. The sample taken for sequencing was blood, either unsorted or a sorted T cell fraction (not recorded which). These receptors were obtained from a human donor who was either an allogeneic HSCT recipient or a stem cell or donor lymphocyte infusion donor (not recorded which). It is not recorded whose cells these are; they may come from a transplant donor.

For the CDR3, the DNA is TGCAGTGCTAGTAGCGGGAGATTCACAGATACGCAGTATTTT. This translates into CSASSGRFTDTQYF. The chain joins TRBV20-1 to TRBJ2-3; TRBD2 matches 9 bases. The CDR3 runs 14 residues. Germline V gene lookup returns CDR1 DFQATT and CDR2 SNEGSKA (reference sequence). The V gene end was trimmed by 3 bases and the J gene end by 2 bases; junction bases not matched to a gene: 3.

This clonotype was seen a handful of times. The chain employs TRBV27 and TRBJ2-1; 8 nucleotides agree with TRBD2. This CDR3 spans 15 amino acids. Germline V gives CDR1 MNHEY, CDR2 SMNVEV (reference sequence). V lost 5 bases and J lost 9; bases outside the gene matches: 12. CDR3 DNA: TGTGCCAGCAGTGCAGTGGCGCGGGGGGTAGGTGAGCAGTTCTTC. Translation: CASSAVARGVGEQFF.

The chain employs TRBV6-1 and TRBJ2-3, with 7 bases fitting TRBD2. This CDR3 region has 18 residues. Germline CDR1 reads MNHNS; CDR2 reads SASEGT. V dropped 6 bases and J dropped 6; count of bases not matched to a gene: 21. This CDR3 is CASRKPTPRGDPSDTQYF. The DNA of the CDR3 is TGTGCCAGCAGAAAACCTACCCCTCGGGGGGACCCTTCGGATACGCAGTATTTT.

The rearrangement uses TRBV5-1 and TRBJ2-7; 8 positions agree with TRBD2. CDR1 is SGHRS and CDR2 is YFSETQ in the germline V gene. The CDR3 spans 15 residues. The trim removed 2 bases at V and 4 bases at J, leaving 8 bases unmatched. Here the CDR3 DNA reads TGCGCCAGCAGCTTCTGGATAGCGGGACTGTACGAGCAGTACTTC. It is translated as CASSFWIAGLYEQYF.

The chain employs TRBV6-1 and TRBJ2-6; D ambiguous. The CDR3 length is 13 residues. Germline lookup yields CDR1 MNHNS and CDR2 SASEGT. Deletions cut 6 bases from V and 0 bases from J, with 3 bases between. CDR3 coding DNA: TGTGCCAGCAGGGCCTCTGGGGCCAACGTCCTGACTTTC. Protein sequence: CASRASGANVLTF.

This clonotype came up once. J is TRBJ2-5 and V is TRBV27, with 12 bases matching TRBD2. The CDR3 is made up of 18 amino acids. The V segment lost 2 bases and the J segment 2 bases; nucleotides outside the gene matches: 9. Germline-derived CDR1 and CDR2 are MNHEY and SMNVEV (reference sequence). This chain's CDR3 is CASSLMASGRAGQETQYF. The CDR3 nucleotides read TGTGCCAGCAGTTTAATGGCTAGCGGGAGGGCTGGGCAAGAGACCCAGTACTTC.

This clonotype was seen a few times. CDR3 in DNA: TGTGCCAGCGGCGGGGACGTAAAGGAAAAACTGTTTTTT. It is translated as CASGGDVKEKLFF. The chain couples TRBV12-3 or TRBV12-4 to TRBJ1-4; tentatively, D is TRBD1 (5 bases). The V gene lost 8 bases and the J gene lost 8 bases, with 15 bases spanning the gap. The CDR3 contains 13 residues.

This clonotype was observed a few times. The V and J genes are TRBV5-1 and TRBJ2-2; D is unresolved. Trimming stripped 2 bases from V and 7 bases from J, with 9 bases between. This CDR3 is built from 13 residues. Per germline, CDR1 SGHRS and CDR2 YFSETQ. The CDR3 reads CASSLAYGGELFF. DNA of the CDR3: TGCGCCAGCAGCTTAGCATATGGCGGGGAGCTGTTTTTT.

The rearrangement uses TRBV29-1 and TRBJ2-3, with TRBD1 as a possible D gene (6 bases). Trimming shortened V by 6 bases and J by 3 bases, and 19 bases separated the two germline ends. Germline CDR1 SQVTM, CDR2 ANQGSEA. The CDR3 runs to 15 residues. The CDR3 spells CSVGPLQGVTDTQYF. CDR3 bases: TGCAGCGTCGGGCCTTTACAGGGAGTGACAGATACGCAGTATTTT.

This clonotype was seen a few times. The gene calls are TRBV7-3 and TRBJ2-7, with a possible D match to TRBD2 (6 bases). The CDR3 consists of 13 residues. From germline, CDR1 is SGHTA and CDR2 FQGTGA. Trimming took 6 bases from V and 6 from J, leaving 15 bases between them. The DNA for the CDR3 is TGTGCCAGCAGTCGGGGACTGACTAGCGAGCAGTACTTC. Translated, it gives CASSRGLTSEQYF.

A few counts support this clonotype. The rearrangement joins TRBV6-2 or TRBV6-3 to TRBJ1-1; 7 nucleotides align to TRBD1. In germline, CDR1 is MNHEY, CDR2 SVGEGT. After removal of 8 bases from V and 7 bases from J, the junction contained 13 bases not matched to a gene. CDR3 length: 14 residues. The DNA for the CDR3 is TGTGCCAGCGAAAGAGGGGGAACAGGGGTTGAAGCTTTCTTT. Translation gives CASERGGTGVEAFF.

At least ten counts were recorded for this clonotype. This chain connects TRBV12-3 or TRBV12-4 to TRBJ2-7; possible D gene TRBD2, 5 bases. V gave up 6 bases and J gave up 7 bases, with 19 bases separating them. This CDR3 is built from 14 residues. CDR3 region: CASSPGVRKSEQYF. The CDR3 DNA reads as TGTGCCAGCAGCCCCGGGGTGCGGAAAAGTGAGCAGTACTTC.

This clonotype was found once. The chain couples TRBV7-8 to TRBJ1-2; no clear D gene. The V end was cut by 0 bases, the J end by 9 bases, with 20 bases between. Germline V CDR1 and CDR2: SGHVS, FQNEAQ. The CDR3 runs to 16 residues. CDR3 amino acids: CASSLAKGWSQGRYTF. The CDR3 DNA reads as TGTGCCAGCAGCTTAGCGAAAGGTTGGTCCCAAGGGCGCTACACCTTC. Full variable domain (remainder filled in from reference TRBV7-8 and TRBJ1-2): GAGVSQSPRYKVAKRGQDVALRCDPISGHVSLFWYQQALGQGPEFLTYFQNEAQLDKSGLPSDRFFAERPEGSVSTLKIQRTQQEDSAVYLCASSLAKGWSQGRYTFGSGTRLTVV.

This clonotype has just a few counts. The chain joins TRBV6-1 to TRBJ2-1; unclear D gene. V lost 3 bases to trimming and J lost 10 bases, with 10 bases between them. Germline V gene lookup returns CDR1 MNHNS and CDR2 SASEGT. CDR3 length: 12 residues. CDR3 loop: CASSDFMAEQFF. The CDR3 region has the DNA TGTGCCAGCAGTGACTTTATGGCAGAGCAGTTCTTC.

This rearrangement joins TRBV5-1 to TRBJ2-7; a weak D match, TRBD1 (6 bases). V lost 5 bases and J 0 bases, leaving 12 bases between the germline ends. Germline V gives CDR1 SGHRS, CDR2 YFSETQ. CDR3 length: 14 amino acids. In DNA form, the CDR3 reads TGCGCCAGCAGAAAAGGACAGCTCTCCTACGAGCAGTACTTC. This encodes CASRKGQLSYEQYF.

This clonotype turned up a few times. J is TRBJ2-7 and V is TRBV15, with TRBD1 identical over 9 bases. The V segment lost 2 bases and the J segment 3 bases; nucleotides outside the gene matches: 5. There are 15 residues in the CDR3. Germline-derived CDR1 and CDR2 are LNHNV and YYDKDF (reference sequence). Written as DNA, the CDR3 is TGTGCCACCAGCAGACTGGGACAGGGACACTACGAGCAGTACTTC. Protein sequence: CATSRLGQGHYEQYF.

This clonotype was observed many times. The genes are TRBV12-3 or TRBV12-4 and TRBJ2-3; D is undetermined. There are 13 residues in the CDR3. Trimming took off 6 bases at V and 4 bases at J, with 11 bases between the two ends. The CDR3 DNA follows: TGTGCCAGCAGCCCCCCGGCCCCAGATACGCAGTATTTT. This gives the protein CASSPPAPDTQYF.